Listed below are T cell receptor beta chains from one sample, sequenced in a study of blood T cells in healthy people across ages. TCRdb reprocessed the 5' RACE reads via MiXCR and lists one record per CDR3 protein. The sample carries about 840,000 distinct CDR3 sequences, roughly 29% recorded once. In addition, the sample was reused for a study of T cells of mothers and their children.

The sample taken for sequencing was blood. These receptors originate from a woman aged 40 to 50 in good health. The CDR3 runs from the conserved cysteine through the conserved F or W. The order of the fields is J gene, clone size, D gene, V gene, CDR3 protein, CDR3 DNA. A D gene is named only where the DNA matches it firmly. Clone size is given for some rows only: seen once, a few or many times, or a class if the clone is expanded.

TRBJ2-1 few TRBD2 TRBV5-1 CASTLGGGTSYNEQFF TGCGCCAGCACTCTGGGCGGGGGTACCTCCTACAATGAGCAGTTCTTC
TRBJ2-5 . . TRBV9 CASSVDNRAEETQYF TGTGCCAGCAGCGTAGATAACAGGGCGGAGGAGACCCAGTACTTC
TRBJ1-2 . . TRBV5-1 CASSFGGARYGYTF TGCGCCAGCAGCTTTGGGGGGGCGCGGTATGGCTACACCTTC
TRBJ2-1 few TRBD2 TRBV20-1 CSAGLAGYYNEQFF TGCAGTGCTGGACTAGCGGGGTATTACAATGAGCAGTTCTTC
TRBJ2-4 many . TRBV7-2 CASSSRVLAKNIQYF TGTGCCAGCAGCTCCAGGGTACTAGCCAAAAACATTCAGTACTTC
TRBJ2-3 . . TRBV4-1 CASSQDWVSTDTQYF TGCGCCAGCAGCCAAGATTGGGTTAGCACAGATACGCAGTATTTT
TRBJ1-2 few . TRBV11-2 CASSLMGIYGYTF TGTGCCAGCAGCTTAATGGGGATATATGGCTACACCTTC
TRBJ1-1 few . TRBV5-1 CASSLADRNTEAFF TGCGCCAGCAGCTTGGCAGACAGGAACACTGAAGCTTTCTTT
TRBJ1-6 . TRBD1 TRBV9 CASSPQGQGSTPLHF TGTGCCAGCAGCCCACAGGGACAGGGAAGCACACCCCTCCACTTT
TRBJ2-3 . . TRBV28 CASSFTAYTQYF TGTGCCAGCAGTTTCACCGCTTATACGCAGTATTTT
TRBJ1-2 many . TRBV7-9 CASSLPGLLYGYTF TGTGCCAGCAGCCTTCCGGGCCTGCTCTATGGCTACACCTTC
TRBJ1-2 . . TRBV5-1 CASSGPNNYGYTF TGCGCCAGCAGCGGCCCCAATAACTATGGCTACACCTTC
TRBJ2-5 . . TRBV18 CASSPDDTTNLF TGTGCCAGCTCACCGGACGACACTACCAACCTCTTC
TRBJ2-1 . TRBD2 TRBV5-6 CASSPQRGGQFF TGTGCCAGCAGCCCTCAGCGGGGGGGCCAGTTCTTC
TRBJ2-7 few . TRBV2 CASSEGRQAYEQYF TGTGCCAGCAGTGAGGGGCGGCAAGCCTACGAGCAGTACTTC
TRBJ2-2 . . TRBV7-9 CASSSANTGELFF TGTGCCAGCAGCTCCGCGAACACCGGGGAGCTGTTTTTT
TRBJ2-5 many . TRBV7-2 CASSLAGIAAQETQYF TGTGCCAGCAGCTTAGCGGGGATAGCGGCCCAAGAGACCCAGTACTTC
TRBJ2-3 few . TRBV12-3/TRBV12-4 CASSFSLGMDTQYF TGTGCCAGCAGTTTTTCCCTAGGAATGGATACGCAGTATTTT
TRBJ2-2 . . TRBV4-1 CASSQVGRGGPGGAGELFF TGCGCCAGCAGCCAAGTCGGCAGGGGGGGGCCTGGAGGAGCCGGGGAGCTGTTTTTT
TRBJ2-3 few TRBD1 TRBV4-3 CASSHSWTGSTDTQYF TGCGCCAGCAGCCACAGCTGGACAGGGAGCACAGATACGCAGTATTTT
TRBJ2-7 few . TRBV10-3 CAIRGGAGGEQYF TGTGCCATCAGGGGGGGGGCTGGGGGCGAGCAGTACTTC
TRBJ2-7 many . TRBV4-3 CASSQDFLDSSYEQYF TGCGCCAGCAGCCAAGATTTCCTCGACAGCTCCTACGAGCAGTACTTC
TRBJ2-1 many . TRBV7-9 CASSRHLDSFNEQFF TGTGCCAGCAGCCGACATCTGGACAGTTTCAATGAGCAGTTCTTC
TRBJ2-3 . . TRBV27 CASSWGPAWEQYF TGTGCCAGCAGTTGGGGGCCGGCATGGGAGCAGTATTTT
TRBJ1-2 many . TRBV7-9 CASSLAAAGLNYGYTF TGTGCCAGCAGCTTAGCGGCGGCAGGACTCAACTATGGCTACACCTTC
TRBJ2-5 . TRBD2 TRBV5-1 CASSLEPAGAGETQYF TGCGCCAGCAGCTTGGAACCAGCGGGGGCCGGGGAGACCCAGTACTTC
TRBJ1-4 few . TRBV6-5 CASSYDSTATNEKRFF TGTGCCAGCAGTTACGACTCGACAGCAACTAATGAAAAACGGTTTTTT
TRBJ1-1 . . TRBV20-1 CSARNGNTEAFF TGCAGTGCTAGGAACGGGAACACTGAAGCTTTCTTT
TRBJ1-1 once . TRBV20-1 CSARDPRDGAEAFF TGCAGTGCTAGAGATCCCAGGGACGGGGCTGAAGCTTTCTTT
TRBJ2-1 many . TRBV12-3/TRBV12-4 CASSLLQSGEQFF TGTGCCAGCAGTTTATTACAGTCGGGAGAGCAGTTCTTC
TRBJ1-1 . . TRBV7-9 CASSIPPTEAFF TGTGCCAGCAGCATTCCACCCACTGAAGCTTTCTTT
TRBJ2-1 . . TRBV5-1 CASSLQVGGYNEQFF TGCGCCAGCAGCTTGCAGGTGGGGGGCTACAATGAGCAGTTCTTC
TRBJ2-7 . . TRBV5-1 CASSLEVPGYEQYF TGCGCCAGCAGCTTGGAGGTTCCGGGCTACGAGCAGTACTTC
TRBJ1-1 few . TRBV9 CASSVQEGTEAFF TGTGCCAGCAGCGTACAGGAAGGCACTGAAGCTTTCTTT
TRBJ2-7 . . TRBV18 CASSNKQGHEQYF TGTGCCAGCTCCAACAAACAGGGCCACGAGCAGTACTTC
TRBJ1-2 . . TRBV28 CASSSRGVDGYTF TGTGCCAGCAGTTCGCGGGGGGTTGATGGCTACACCTTC
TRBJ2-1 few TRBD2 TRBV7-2 CASSLSSGAAPYNEQFF TGTGCCAGCAGCCTCTCTAGCGGGGCGGCTCCCTACAATGAGCAGTTCTTC
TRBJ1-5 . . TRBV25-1 CASSEWGNNQPQHF TGTGCCAGCAGTGAATGGGGGAACAATCAGCCCCAGCATTTT
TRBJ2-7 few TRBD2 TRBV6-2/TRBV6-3 CAARGAGGRYEQYF TGTGCCGCTAGAGGAGCGGGGGGAAGGTACGAGCAGTACTTC
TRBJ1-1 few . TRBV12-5 CASGLSSWAPFNTEAFF TGTGCTAGTGGTTTATCCTCTTGGGCCCCTTTTAACACTGAAGCTTTCTTT
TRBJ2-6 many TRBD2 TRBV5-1 CASSLSGGSGANVLTF TGTGCCAGCAGTCTTAGCGGGGGCTCAGGGGCCAACGTCCTGACTTTC
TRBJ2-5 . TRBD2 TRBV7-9 CASSLDYGGGPETQYF TGTGCCAGCAGCTTAGACTACGGGGGGGGGCCGGAGACCCAGTACTTC